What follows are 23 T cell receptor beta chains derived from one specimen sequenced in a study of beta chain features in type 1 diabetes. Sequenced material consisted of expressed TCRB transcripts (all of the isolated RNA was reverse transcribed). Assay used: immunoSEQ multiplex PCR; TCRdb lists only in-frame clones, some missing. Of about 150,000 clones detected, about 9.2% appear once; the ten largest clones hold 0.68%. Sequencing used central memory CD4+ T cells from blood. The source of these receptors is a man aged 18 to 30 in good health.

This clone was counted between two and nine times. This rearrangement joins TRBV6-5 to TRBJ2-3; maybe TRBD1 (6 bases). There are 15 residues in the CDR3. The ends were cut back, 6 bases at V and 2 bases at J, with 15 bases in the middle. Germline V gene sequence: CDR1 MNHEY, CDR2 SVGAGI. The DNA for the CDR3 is TGTGCCAGCAGCTCCACCGACAGGAACACAGATACGCAGTATTTT. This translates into CASSSTDRNTDTQYF.

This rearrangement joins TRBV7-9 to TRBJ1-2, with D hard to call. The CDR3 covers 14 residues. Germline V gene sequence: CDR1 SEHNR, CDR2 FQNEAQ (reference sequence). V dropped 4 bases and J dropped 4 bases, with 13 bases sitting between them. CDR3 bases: TGTGCCAGCAGCTCCTACAGTTCGGTCTATGGCTACACCTTC. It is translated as CASSSYSSVYGYTF.

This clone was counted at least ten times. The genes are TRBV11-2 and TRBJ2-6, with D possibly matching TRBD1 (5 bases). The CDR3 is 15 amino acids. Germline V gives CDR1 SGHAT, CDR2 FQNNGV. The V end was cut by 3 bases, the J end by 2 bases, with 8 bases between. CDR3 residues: CASSFTDTGANVLTF. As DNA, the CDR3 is TGTGCCAGCAGCTTTACGGACACTGGGGCCAACGTCCTGACTTTC.

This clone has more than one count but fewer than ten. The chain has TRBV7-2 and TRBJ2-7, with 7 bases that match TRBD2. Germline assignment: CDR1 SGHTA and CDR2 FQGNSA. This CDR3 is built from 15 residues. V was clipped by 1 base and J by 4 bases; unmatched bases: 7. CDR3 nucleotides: TGTGCCAGCAGCTTAGTAGGAGGGGAGGGGTACGAGCAGTACTTC. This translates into CASSLVGGEGYEQYF.

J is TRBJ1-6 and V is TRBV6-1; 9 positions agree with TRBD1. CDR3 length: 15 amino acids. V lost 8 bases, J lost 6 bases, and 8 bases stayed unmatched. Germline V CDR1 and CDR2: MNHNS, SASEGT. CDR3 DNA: TGTGCCAGCCGGGAACAGGGGGCGCCTAATTCACCCCTCCACTTT. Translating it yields CASREQGAPNSPLHF.

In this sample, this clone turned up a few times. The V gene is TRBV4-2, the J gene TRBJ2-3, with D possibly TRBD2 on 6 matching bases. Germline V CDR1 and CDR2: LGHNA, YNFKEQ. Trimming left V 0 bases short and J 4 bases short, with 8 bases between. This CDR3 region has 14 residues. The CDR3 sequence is CASSQERGSDTQYF. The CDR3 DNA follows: TGTGCCAGCAGCCAAGAGCGGGGTTCAGATACGCAGTATTTT.

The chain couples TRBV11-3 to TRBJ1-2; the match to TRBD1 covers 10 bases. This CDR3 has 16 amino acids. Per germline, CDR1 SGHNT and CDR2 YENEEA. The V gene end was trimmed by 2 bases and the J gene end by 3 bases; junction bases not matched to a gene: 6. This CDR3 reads CASSLFGTGVDYGYTF. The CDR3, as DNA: TGTGCCAGCAGCTTATTCGGGACAGGGGTCGACTATGGCTACACCTTC.

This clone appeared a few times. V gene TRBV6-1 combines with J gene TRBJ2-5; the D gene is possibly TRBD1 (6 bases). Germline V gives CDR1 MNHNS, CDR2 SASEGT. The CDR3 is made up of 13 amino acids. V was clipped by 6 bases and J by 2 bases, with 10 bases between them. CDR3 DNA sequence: TGTGCCAGCAGACCCGGACAGCAAGAGACCCAGTACTTC. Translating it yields CASRPGQQETQYF.

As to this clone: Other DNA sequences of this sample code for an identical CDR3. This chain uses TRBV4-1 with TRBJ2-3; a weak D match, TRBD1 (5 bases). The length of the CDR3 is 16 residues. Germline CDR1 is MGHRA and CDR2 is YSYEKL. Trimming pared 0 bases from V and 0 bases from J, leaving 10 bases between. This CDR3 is CASSQEAGPSTDTQYF. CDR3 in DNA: TGCGCCAGCAGCCAAGAAGCAGGGCCTAGCACAGATACGCAGTATTTT.

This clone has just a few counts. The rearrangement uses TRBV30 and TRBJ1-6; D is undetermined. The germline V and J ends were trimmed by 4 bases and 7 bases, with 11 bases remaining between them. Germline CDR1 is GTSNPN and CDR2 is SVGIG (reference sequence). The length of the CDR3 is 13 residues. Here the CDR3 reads CAWNSRRNSPLHF. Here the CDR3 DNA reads TGTGCCTGGAACAGCAGGAGGAATTCACCCCTCCACTTT.

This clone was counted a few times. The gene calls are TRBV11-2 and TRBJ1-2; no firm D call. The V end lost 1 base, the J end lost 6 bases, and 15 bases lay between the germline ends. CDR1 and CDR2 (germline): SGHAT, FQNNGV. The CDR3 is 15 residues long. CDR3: CASSLAGEERDGYTF. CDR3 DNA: TGTGCCAGCAGCTTAGCGGGTGAAGAGAGGGATGGCTACACCTTC.

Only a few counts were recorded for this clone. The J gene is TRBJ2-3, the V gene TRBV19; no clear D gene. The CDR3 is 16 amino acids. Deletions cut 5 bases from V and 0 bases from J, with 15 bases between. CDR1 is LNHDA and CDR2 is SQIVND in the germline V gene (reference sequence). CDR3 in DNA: TGTGCCAGTAGTCCAAAAAGGAGTACTAGCACAGATACGCAGTATTTT. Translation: CASSPKRSTSTDTQYF.

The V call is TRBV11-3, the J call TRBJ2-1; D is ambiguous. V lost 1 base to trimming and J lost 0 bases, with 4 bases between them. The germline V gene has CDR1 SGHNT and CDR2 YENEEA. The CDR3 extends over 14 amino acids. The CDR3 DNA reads TGTGCCAGCAGCTTAGTACTCTCCTACAATGAGCAGTTCTTC. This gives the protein CASSLVLSYNEQFF.

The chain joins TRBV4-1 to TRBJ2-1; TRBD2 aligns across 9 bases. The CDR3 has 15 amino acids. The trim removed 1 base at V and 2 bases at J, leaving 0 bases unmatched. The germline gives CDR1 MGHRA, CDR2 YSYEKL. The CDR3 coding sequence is TGCGCCAGCAGCCAAGTAGCGGGGGCCTACAATGAGCAGTTCTTC. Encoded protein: CASSQVAGAYNEQFF.

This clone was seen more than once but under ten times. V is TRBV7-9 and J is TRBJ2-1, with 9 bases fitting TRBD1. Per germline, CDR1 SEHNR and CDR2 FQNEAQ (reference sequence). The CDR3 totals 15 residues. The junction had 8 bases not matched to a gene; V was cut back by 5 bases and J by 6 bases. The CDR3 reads CASSARDRVSNEQFF. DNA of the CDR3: TGTGCCAGCAGCGCCCGGGACAGGGTTTCCAATGAGCAGTTCTTC.

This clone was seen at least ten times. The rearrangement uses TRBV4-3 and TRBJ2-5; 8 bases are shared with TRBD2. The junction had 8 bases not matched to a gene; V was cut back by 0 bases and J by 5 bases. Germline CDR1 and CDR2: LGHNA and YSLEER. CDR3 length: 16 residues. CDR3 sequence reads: CASSQDLPGGRETQYF. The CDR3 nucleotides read TGCGCCAGCAGCCAAGATCTCCCGGGGGGGCGTGAGACCCAGTACTTC.

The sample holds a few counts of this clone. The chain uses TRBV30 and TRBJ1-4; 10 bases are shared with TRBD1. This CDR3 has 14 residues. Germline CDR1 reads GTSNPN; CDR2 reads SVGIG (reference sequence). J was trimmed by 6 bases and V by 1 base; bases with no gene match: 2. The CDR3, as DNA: TGTGCCTGGAGTGAGGGACAGGGGTATGAAAAACTGTTTTTT. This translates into CAWSEGQGYEKLFF.

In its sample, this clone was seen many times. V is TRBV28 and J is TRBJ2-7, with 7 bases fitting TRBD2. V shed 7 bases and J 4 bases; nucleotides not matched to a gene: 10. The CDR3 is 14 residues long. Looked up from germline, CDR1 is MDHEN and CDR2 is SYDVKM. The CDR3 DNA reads TGTGCCAGCACCGGGGGGTCCCCATTATACGAGCAGTACTTC. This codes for CASTGGSPLYEQYF.

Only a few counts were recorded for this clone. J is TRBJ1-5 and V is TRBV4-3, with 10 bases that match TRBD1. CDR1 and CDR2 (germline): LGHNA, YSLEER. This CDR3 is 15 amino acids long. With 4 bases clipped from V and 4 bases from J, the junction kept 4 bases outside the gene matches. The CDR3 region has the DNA TGCGCCAGCAGCCTGGGACAGGGGCTAAATCAGCCCCAGCATTTT. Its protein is CASSLGQGLNQPQHF.

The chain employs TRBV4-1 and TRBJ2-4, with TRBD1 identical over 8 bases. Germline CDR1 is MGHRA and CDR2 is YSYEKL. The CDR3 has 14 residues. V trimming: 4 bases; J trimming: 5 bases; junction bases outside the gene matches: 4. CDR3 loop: CASSRMGQENIQYF. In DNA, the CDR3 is TGCGCCAGCAGCCGGATGGGACAGGAAAACATTCAGTACTTC.

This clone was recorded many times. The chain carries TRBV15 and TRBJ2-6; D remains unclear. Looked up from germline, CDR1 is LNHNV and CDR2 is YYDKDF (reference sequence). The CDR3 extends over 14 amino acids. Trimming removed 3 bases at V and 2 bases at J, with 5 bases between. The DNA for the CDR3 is TGTGCCACCAGCAGGCGCGCTGGGGCCAACGTCCTGACTTTC. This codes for CATSRRAGANVLTF.

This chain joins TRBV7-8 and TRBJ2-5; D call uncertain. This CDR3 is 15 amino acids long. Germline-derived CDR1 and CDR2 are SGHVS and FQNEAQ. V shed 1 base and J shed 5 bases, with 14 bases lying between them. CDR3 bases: TGTGCCAGCAGCTTAGGGGTGGCACAGTTGGAGACCCAGTACTTC. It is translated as CASSLGVAQLETQYF.

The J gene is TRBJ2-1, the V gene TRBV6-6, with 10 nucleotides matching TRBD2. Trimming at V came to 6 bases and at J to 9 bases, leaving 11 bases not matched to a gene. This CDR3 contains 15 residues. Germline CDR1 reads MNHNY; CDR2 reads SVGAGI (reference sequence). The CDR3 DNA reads TGTGCCAGCAGGGCCGCAGCGGGGGGGCCGATTGAGCAGTTCTTC. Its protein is CASRAAAGGPIEQFF.